The 22 T cell receptor beta chains given below trace back to one sample, sequenced in a study of T cell repertoires in cytomegalovirus infection. TCRdb redid the calling of the reads with MiXCR, one entry per CDR3 protein. This sample yields 200,000 to 300,000 distinct CDR3 sequences, of which roughly 9% are seen a single time; approximately 15% belongs to the top ten. Sequencing was carried out using PBMCs. The receptor set was obtained from a human donor in good health (CMV status not recorded). Some clones in this sample may be carry-over from other donors' samples.

This clonotype was counted at least ten times. J is TRBJ2-7 and V is TRBV12-3 or TRBV12-4; D is perhaps TRBD1 or TRBD2 (6 bases each). The CDR3 loop spans 14 amino acids. Trimming removed 5 bases from V and 2 bases from J, with 13 bases in between. In DNA, the CDR3 is TGTGCCAGCAGTGCGAGGGGGGACCCCTACGAGCAGTACTTC. Protein product: CASSARGDPYEQYF.

This clonotype was observed many times. This chain connects TRBV19 to TRBJ2-5, with D possibly matching TRBD2 (5 bases). Germline CDR1 LNHDA, CDR2 SQIVND (reference sequence). This CDR3 contains 14 residues. Between the trimmed V and J ends, which lost 4 bases and 5 bases, there was a span of 14 bases. In DNA, the CDR3 is TGTGCCAGTAGTAGGCGGGCCCAACGGGAGACCCAGTACTTC. It encodes CASSRRAQRETQYF. Together with reference TRBV19 and TRBJ2-5, the CDR3 gives the full variable domain: DGGITQSPKYLFRKEGQNVTLSCEQNLNHDAMYWYRQDPGQGLRLIYYSQIVNDFQKGDIAEGYSVSREKKESFPLTVTSAQKNPTAFYLCASSRRAQRETQYFGPGTRLLVL.

This clonotype was observed at least ten times. The chain carries TRBV7-2 and TRBJ1-4; D perhaps matches TRBD1 (6 bases). Germline V lookup: CDR1 SGHTA, CDR2 FQGNSA. The CDR3 runs 17 residues. Trimming stripped 2 bases from V and 0 bases from J, with 13 bases between. CDR3 nucleotides: TGTGCCAGCAGCTTACGAATCAGGGGAACAACTAATGAAAAACTGTTTTTT. Its protein product is CASSLRIRGTTNEKLFF.

This clonotype was seen ten or more times. The chain is built from TRBV7-8 and TRBJ1-5; 9 bases are shared with TRBD1. Trimming removed 4 bases from V and 4 bases from J; junction bases left unmatched: 14. The CDR3 has 18 amino acids. Germline V CDR1 and CDR2: SGHVS, FQNEAQ. CDR3: CASSWNRDRVLLNQPQHF. The CDR3 region has the DNA TGTGCCAGCAGCTGGAACCGGGACAGGGTTTTGTTGAATCAGCCCCAGCATTTT.

This clonotype was detected a few times. The rearrangement uses TRBV19 and TRBJ2-3; D is undetermined. There are 17 residues in the CDR3. CDR1 LNHDA and CDR2 SQIVND come from the germline V gene (reference sequence). Trimming removed 4 bases from V and 2 bases from J, with 19 bases in between. The DNA for the CDR3 is TGTGCCAGTAGTAAAAGGGCCCGAGGCTCCTACACAGATACGCAGTATTTT. Its protein product is CASSKRARGSYTDTQYF.

The V gene is TRBV18, the J gene TRBJ2-1; D unresolved. V lost 4 bases and J 9 bases, leaving 7 bases between the germline ends. Germline lookup yields CDR1 KGHSH and CDR2 LQKENI. The CDR3 totals 11 residues. CDR3 DNA: TGTGCCAGCTCACGGGTTCTTGAGCAGTTCTTC. Residues: CASSRVLEQFF.

The sample holds many counts of this clonotype. The rearrangement uses TRBV7-2 and TRBJ1-2, with 9 bases identical to TRBD1. In germline, CDR1 is SGHTA, CDR2 FQGNSA. The trim removed 0 bases at V and 6 bases at J, leaving 14 bases unmatched. The CDR3 has 18 amino acids. The CDR3 DNA follows: TGTGCCAGCAGCTTAGCGGTACAGGGGGCGGGTCAGGTCAATGGCTACACCTTC. It yields the protein CASSLAVQGAGQVNGYTF.

This clonotype was counted many times. The chain carries TRBV11-2 and TRBJ2-2; D may be TRBD1 or TRBD2 (5 bases each). The germline CDR1 and CDR2 sequences are SGHAT and FQNNGV. The CDR3 runs to 19 residues. Deletions cut 1 base from V and 3 bases from J, with 21 bases between. As DNA, the CDR3 is TGTGCCAGCAGCTTAGCTCAGCGGTCGGCAGGACACCACACCGGGGAGCTGTTTTTT. Its protein product is CASSLAQRSAGHHTGELFF.

This clonotype has just a few counts. J is TRBJ2-5 and V is TRBV28, with D maybe TRBD1 (5 bases). The CDR3 length is 13 residues. V was clipped by 5 bases and J by 5 bases, with 12 bases between them. The germline gives CDR1 MDHEN, CDR2 SYDVKM. CDR3 nucleotides: TGTGCCAGCAGTAGGGGCCAACGGGAGACCCAGTACTTC. It encodes CASSRGQRETQYF.

V and J are TRBV5-1 and TRBJ2-2; D gene uncertain. The CDR3 has 14 amino acids. V shed 0 bases and J shed 2 bases, with 5 bases lying between them. Germline CDR1 reads SGHRS; CDR2 reads YFSETQ. CDR3 amino acids: CASSLVLNTGELFF. CDR3 bases: TGCGCCAGCAGCTTGGTACTAAACACCGGGGAGCTGTTTTTT.

A few counts support this clonotype. Here the CDR3 DNA reads TGCGCCAGCAGCTTGGAACCACCCGGAGGTAATTCACCCCTCCACTTT. Protein: CASSLEPPGGNSPLHF. V gene TRBV5-1 combines with J gene TRBJ1-6; D is ambiguous. The germline V and J ends were trimmed by 0 bases and 6 bases, with 13 bases remaining between them. This CDR3 has 16 residues. CDR1 SGHRS and CDR2 YFSETQ come from the germline V gene.

This clonotype was counted many times. The rearrangement links TRBV7-2 to TRBJ1-1; D ambiguous. Germline CDR1 is SGHTA and CDR2 is FQGNSA. The CDR3 length is 13 residues. The ends were cut back, 1 base at V and 11 bases at J, with 14 bases in the middle. DNA for the CDR3: TGTGCCAGCAGCTTAGTAAACGGGCGCGTGGCTTTCTTT. It codes for CASSLVNGRVAFF.

The chain is built from TRBV20-1 and TRBJ2-1; 7 bases are shared with TRBD2. Germline trimming cut 0 bases from V and 0 bases from J; bases unmatched to any gene: 5. Germline V gene lookup returns CDR1 DFQATT and CDR2 SNEGSKA (reference sequence). The CDR3 has 16 residues. The CDR3 sequence: CSARDFSGSSYNEQFF. In DNA form, the CDR3 reads TGCAGTGCTAGAGATTTTAGCGGGTCCTCCTACAATGAGCAGTTCTTC.

This clonotype was recorded many times. The chain combines TRBV18 with TRBJ2-1; weak D call: TRBD2 (5 bases). The CDR3 extends over 14 amino acids. Per germline, CDR1 KGHSH and CDR2 LQKENI. V lost 0 bases, J lost 6 bases, and 9 bases lay in between. The CDR3 sequence is CASSPPSGRNEQFF. The CDR3 DNA is TGTGCCAGCTCACCACCCAGCGGCCGCAATGAGCAGTTCTTC.

This clonotype was recorded at least ten times. V and J are TRBV7-2 and TRBJ1-1; D remains ambiguous. Germline values: CDR1 SGHTA, CDR2 FQGNSA. CDR3 length equals 12 residues. Trimming removed 6 bases from V and 8 bases from J, with 13 bases in between. The chain's CDR3 is CASSSGGREAFF. CDR3 in DNA: TGTGCCAGCAGTAGTGGCGGCAGGGAAGCTTTCTTT.

This clonotype appeared a few times. The chain uses TRBV29-1 and TRBJ2-6, with TRBD1 identical over 12 bases. The V gene end was trimmed by 1 base and the J gene end by 0 bases; junction bases not matched to a gene: 7. The V gene's germline CDR1 is SQVTM and CDR2 ANQGSEA. This CDR3 contains 19 residues. CDR3 coding DNA: TGCAGCGTTGAAGTTCCGGGACAGGGGGCGCCCTCTGGGGCCAACGTCCTGACTTTC. Protein: CSVEVPGQGAPSGANVLTF.

With respect to this clonotype: Given a much more abundant clone one base away, this may be a read error. V gene TRBV4-3 combines with J gene TRBJ1-2; the D gene is possibly TRBD1 (6 bases). Germline loops: CDR1 LGHNA, CDR2 YSLEER. Trimming pared 4 bases from V and 1 base from J, leaving 7 bases between. The CDR3 has 13 amino acids. In DNA form, the CDR3 reads TGCGCCAGCAGCCGGACAGATAACTATGGCTACACCTTC. Protein product: CASSRTDNYGYTF.

This clonotype was counted between two and nine times. The chain recombines TRBV5-1 with TRBJ2-4; TRBD1 agrees at 9 bases. The V and J ends lost 2 bases and 6 bases, in that order; junction bases with no gene match: 6. This CDR3 is built from 15 residues. In germline, CDR1 is SGHRS, CDR2 YFSETQ. DNA for the CDR3: TGCGCCAGCAGCTTAATTTCGGGACAGGGAAACATTCAGTACTTC. Translated: CASSLISGQGNIQYF. The complete variable domain, with remaining parts taken from reference TRBV5-1 and TRBJ2-4, reads KAGVTQTPRYLIKTRGQQVTLSCSPISGHRSVSWYQQTPGQGLQFLFEYFSETQRNKGNFPGRFSGRQFSNSRSEMNVSTLELGDSALYLCASSLISGQGNIQYFGAGTRLSVL.

There are a few counts of this clonotype. V is TRBV7-9 and J is TRBJ1-2, with 11 bases matching TRBD1. There are 15 residues in the CDR3. Germline CDR1 is SEHNR and CDR2 is FQNEAQ (reference sequence). The V segment lost 6 bases and the J segment 4 bases; nucleotides outside the gene matches: 7. CDR3 loop: CASSPRTGGAYGYTF. As DNA, the CDR3 is TGTGCCAGCAGTCCCCGGACAGGGGGCGCCTATGGCTACACCTTC.

This clonotype has ten or more counts. The chain is built from TRBV12-3 or TRBV12-4 and TRBJ1-6; 11 nucleotides line up with TRBD1. V gave up 4 bases and J gave up 6 bases; unmatched junction bases: 5. The CDR3 contains 16 residues. The CDR3 DNA follows: TGTGCCAGCAGTTCAGGACAGGGGGCTGGTAATTCACCCCTCCACTTT. Protein: CASSSGQGAGNSPLHF.

The CDR3 protein is CASRRPDSPRGYGYTF. In DNA, the CDR3 is TGTGCCAGCAGACGACCGGACTCCCCACGGGGCTATGGCTACACCTTC. The rearrangement links TRBV27 to TRBJ1-2; no definite D call. Germline loops: CDR1 MNHEY, CDR2 SMNVEV (reference sequence). The CDR3 sequence is 16 residues long. Trimming shortened V by 6 bases and J by 4 bases, and 21 bases separated the two germline ends.

This clonotype was counted at least ten times. The V gene is TRBV7-2, the J gene TRBJ2-7; perhaps TRBD2 as D (5 bases). The CDR3 is made up of 15 amino acids. CDR1 is SGHTA and CDR2 is FQGNSA in the germline V gene. V was pared by 4 bases and J by 7 bases, with 20 bases between. CDR3 protein: CASSSGFPPGWEQYF. The CDR3 nucleotides are TGTGCCAGCAGCTCCGGGTTCCCCCCGGGGTGGGAGCAGTACTTC.